Listed here are 17 T cell receptor beta chains from one sample, sequenced in a study of CD8 T cells in ankylosing spondylitis. Findings and caveats of the study: Made up of eight highly homologous variants, a TCR beta motif appeared characteristic of ankylosing spondylitis blood.

These receptors have no identified antigens. One entry per CDR3 protein results from TCRdb running MiXCR on the 5' RACE reads. Here the sample spans fewer than 750,000 distinct CDR3 sequences, around a fifth being singletons. Sequenced: blood, either unsorted or a sorted T cell fraction (not recorded which). The receptor set was obtained from a male donor with ankylosing spondylitis.

The chain uses TRBV20-1 and TRBJ1-5; unclear D gene. V lost 6 bases to trimming and J lost 3 bases, with 21 bases between them. In germline, CDR1 is DFQATT, CDR2 SNEGSKA (reference sequence). The CDR3 has 16 amino acids. The CDR3 reads CSALTRRREINQPQHF. For the CDR3, the DNA is TGCAGTGCGCTCACCCGACGGAGGGAGATCAATCAGCCCCAGCATTTT.

This clonotype was seen repeatedly, ten times or more. V gene TRBV29-1 combines with J gene TRBJ2-2; D tentatively fits TRBD1 or TRBD2 (5 bases each). V lost 6 bases and J 1 base, leaving 12 bases between the germline ends. Germline V gene data show CDR1 as SQVTM and CDR2 as ANQGSEA. This CDR3 has 14 amino acids. The CDR3 is CSVGEKRNTGELFF. CDR3 bases: TGCAGCGTGGGGGAGAAGAGGAACACCGGGGAGCTGTTTTTT.

This clonotype was counted ten times or more. This chain joins TRBV12-3 or TRBV12-4 and TRBJ2-5, with TRBD1 matching 10 bases. The junction had 5 bases not matched to a gene; V was cut back by 3 bases and J by 4 bases. The CDR3 spans 15 residues. The CDR3 region is CASSLTGGEVETQYF. CDR3 bases: TGTGCCAGCAGTTTGACAGGGGGCGAGGTAGAGACCCAGTACTTC.

V usage is TRBV20-1 and J usage is TRBJ1-1; 10 positions agree with TRBD1. The V gene's germline CDR1 is DFQATT and CDR2 SNEGSKA (reference sequence). This CDR3 has 15 residues. V was clipped by 0 bases and J by 5 bases; unmatched bases: 6. The CDR3 here is CSARDQGTGETEAFF. The CDR3 region has the DNA TGCAGTGCTAGAGATCAGGGGACAGGGGAGACTGAAGCTTTCTTT.

The chain combines TRBV30 with TRBJ2-7; maybe TRBD2 (5 bases). Trimming left V 0 bases short and J 1 base short, with 13 bases between. The V gene's germline CDR1 is GTSNPN and CDR2 SVGIG (reference sequence). The CDR3 covers 15 residues. The CDR3 spells CAWSVALSVSYEQYF. In DNA form, the CDR3 reads TGTGCCTGGAGTGTAGCGCTTAGCGTTTCCTACGAGCAGTACTTC.

The chain carries TRBV24-1 and TRBJ1-2; a weak D match, TRBD1 (6 bases). Trimming cost V 6 bases and J 1 base, with 8 bases left between them. CDR1 and CDR2 from the germline V gene are KGHDR and SFDVKD. There are 13 residues in the CDR3. CDR3 region: CATSKDSNYGYTF. DNA for the CDR3: TGTGCCACCAGTAAGGACAGTAACTATGGCTACACCTTC.

This rearrangement joins TRBV4-1 to TRBJ2-1; 8 bases agree with TRBD2. J gave up 7 bases and V 1 base, and 9 bases lay outside the gene matches. This CDR3 comprises 16 residues. Germline assignment: CDR1 MGHRA and CDR2 YSYEKL. CDR3 loop: CASSQVDRGGLNEQFF. The CDR3, as DNA: TGCGCCAGCAGCCAAGTGGATCGGGGGGGTTTAAATGAGCAGTTCTTC.

V is TRBV7-6 and J is TRBJ2-7, with TRBD2 identical over 8 bases. From germline, CDR1 is SGHVS and CDR2 FNYEAQ. V shed 5 bases, J shed 5 bases, and the junction held 14 bases outside the gene matches. The CDR3 is made up of 16 amino acids. This CDR3 reads CASSPQLAEYLNEQYF. CDR3 bases: TGTGCCAGCAGCCCGCAACTAGCGGAGTACCTAAACGAGCAGTACTTC.

The chain uses TRBV11-2 and TRBJ2-2, with D perhaps matching TRBD2 (6 bases). V was shortened by 10 bases and J by 3 bases, with 21 bases between the two germline ends. Per germline, CDR1 SGHAT and CDR2 FQNNGV. This CDR3 has 16 residues. The CDR3 loop is CAIRLGLARYTGELFF. The CDR3 nucleotides read TGTGCCATCCGTCTTGGGCTAGCGCGCTACACCGGGGAGCTGTTTTTT. Combining the CDR3 with reference TRBV11-2 and TRBJ2-2 gives the whole variable domain EAGVAQSPRYKIIEKRQSVAFWCNPISGHATLYWYQQILGQGPKLLIQFQNNGVVDDSQLPKDRFSAERLKGVDSTLKIQPAKLEDSAVYLCAIRLGLARYTGELFFGEGSRLTVL.

This clonotype was picked up a small number of times. The gene calls are TRBV5-1 and TRBJ1-4; D may be TRBD1 (5 bases). Germline-derived CDR1 and CDR2 are SGHRS and YFSETQ. There are 15 residues in the CDR3. V was cut by 4 bases and J by 3 bases, with 13 bases left in between. CDR3 sequence (DNA): TGCGCCAGCAGCCGCACAGGCGGCCCTAATGAAAAACTGTTTTTT. The encoded protein is CASSRTGGPNEKLFF.

This clonotype was detected only a few times. The genes are TRBV5-6 and TRBJ2-7; D remains ambiguous. The length of the CDR3 is 14 residues. Trimming took 5 bases from V and 3 from J, leaving 15 bases between them. CDR1 is SGHDT and CDR2 is YYEEEE in the germline V gene. Here the CDR3 reads CASRPGGTSYEQYF. As DNA, the CDR3 is TGTGCCAGCAGGCCTGGCGGTACAAGCTACGAGCAGTACTTC. The full variable domain, with the rest looked up from reference TRBV5-6 and TRBJ2-7, is DAGVTQSPTHLIKTRGQQVTLRCSPKSGHDTVSWYQQALGQGPQFIFQYYEEEERQRGNFPDRFSGHQFPNYSSELNVNALLLGDSALYLCASRPGGTSYEQYFGPGTRLTVT.

The CDR3 nucleotides are TGTGCCAGCAGCCCAGCGGCCGGGAAATCCTACAATGAGCAGTTCTTC. This codes for CASSPAAGKSYNEQFF. V and J are TRBV7-3 and TRBJ2-1, with TRBD2 as a possible D gene (5 bases). This CDR3 spans 16 amino acids. Between the trimmed V and J ends, which lost 5 bases and 1 base, there was a span of 15 bases. Germline CDR1 reads SGHTA; CDR2 reads FQGTGA.

This clonotype has a handful of counts. This chain connects TRBV3-1 to TRBJ2-5; 7 nucleotides align to TRBD2. The CDR3 is made up of 16 amino acids. V lost 0 bases, J lost 4 bases, and 8 bases stayed unmatched. Germline lookup yields CDR1 LGHDT and CDR2 YNNKEL (reference sequence). In DNA, the CDR3 is TGTGCCAGCAGCCAAGATCCAGCGGGGTTACGAGAGACCCAGTACTTC. This gives the protein CASSQDPAGLRETQYF.

The gene calls are TRBV7-9 and TRBJ2-7, with a tentative D call TRBD1 (5 bases). The length of the CDR3 is 15 residues. The V and J ends lost 1 base and 6 bases respectively, with 16 bases between them. CDR1 is SEHNR and CDR2 is FQNEAQ in the germline V gene (reference sequence). The CDR3 DNA follows: TGTGCCAGCAGCTTAGTGGGGCAGGCCGATCCCGAGCAGTACTTC. Encoded protein: CASSLVGQADPEQYF.

Ten or more counts support this clonotype. The V and J genes are TRBV3-1 and TRBJ1-1; D unresolved. Germline V gives CDR1 LGHDT, CDR2 YNNKEL (reference sequence). The V end was cut by 3 bases, the J end by 3 bases, with 5 bases between. The CDR3 loop spans 12 amino acids. The CDR3 DNA reads TGTGCCAGCAGCCAGACGGACACTGAAGCTTTCTTT. The encoded protein is CASSQTDTEAFF.

A remark on this clonotype: This may stem from a read error, because a much larger clone lies one nucleotide away. The chain has TRBV12-3 or TRBV12-4 and TRBJ1-1, with D hard to call. This CDR3 contains 14 residues. The CDR3 sequence: CASSLQLEYTEALF. Written as DNA, the CDR3 is TGTGCCAGCAGCCTGCAGCTAGAGTACACTGAAGCTCTCTTT.

V and J are TRBV4-3 and TRBJ2-5; 7 bases fit TRBD2. J was trimmed by 1 base and V by 1 base; bases with no gene match: 9. Germline loops: CDR1 LGHNA, CDR2 YSLEER. This CDR3 is built from 17 residues. CDR3 sequence (DNA): TGCGCCAGCAGCCAAGGATACCCTAGCGGAGTCCAAGAGACCCAGTACTTC. Translating it yields CASSQGYPSGVQETQYF.